Listed here is a single TCR beta chain. Germline CDR1 reads MNHEY; CDR2 reads SMNVEV (reference sequence). Trimming removed 0 bases at V and 9 bases at J, with 14 bases between. The CDR3 sequence is 14 residues long. These data come from a study of T cell changes during pregnancy in multiple sclerosis. Repertoires were generated with immunoSEQ multiplex PCR, while TCRdb's copy carries only in-frame clones and drops some. In the table there are about 100,000 clones, 85% to 95% of which are singletons. The sequencing here drew on peripheral blood, taken after pregnancy. The sequence came from a female donor with multiple sclerosis, enrolled in a pregnancy study. The rearrangement uses TRBV27 and TRBJ2-5; D is possibly TRBD2 (6 bases). The DNA of the CDR3 is TGTGCCAGCAGTTTATCCTCTAGCGTCCGGTCCCAGTACTTC. Its translation: CASSLSSSVRSQYF.